This T cell receptor beta chain was documented in a study of blood T cells in healthy people across ages. It was approximately 9 milliliters of peripheral blood that were drawn from each donor. Primed by a sample-barcoded 5' primer and a J-beta primer mix, a second PCR proceeded for 7 to 11 cycles. A minimum of 3 million CDR3-containing paired-end reads was obtained for each sample. TCRdb itself ran the 5' RACE reads through MiXCR, one entry per CDR3 protein. The sample has roughly 1.4 million distinct CDR3 sequences; 59% are singletons. The specimen sequenced was blood. The sequence was collected from a man aged 18 to 35 in good health.

CDR3 sequence reads: CASSYSWVAFMGEGLDSNQPQHF. The CDR3 DNA follows: TGTGCCAGCAGTTACAGCTGGGTCGCGTTTATGGGCGAGGGGCTGGATAGCAATCAGCCCCAGCATTTT. J is TRBJ1-5 and V is TRBV6-2 or TRBV6-3; TRBD1 might be the D (5 bases). Trimming took off 2 bases at V and 0 bases at J, with 32 bases between the two ends. The germline CDR1 and CDR2 sequences are MNHEY and SVGEGT. There are 23 residues in the CDR3.